This T cell receptor beta chain emerged from a study of graft-versus-host responses after intestinal transplantation. Looking at the study overall: Isolated intestinal, liver-intestinal, or multivisceral transplants were what recipients had. Each recipient received anti-thymocyte globulin induction, then tacrolimus and steroids for three to four years. Findings of the study overall: Elevated graft-versus-host to host-versus-graft clonal ratios in allografts were recorded for patients with graft-donor T cell macrochimerism.

Turning to this clone: Its specificity is not known.

Trimming cost V 0 bases and J 5 bases, with 5 bases left between them. The CDR3 consists of 13 residues. Per germline, CDR1 LGHNA and CDR2 YNFKEQ. Produced via immunoSEQ multiplex PCR; TCRdb's table is partial and in-frame only. The sample has about 97,000 clones; around 90% are singletons. This rearrangement joins TRBV4-2 to TRBJ1-5; TRBD1 might be the D (5 bases). The sequencing used PBMCs, collected about 440 days after intestinal transplant. The receptor's source is a human patient who received an intestinal transplant, so some T cells may come from the graft donor. This CDR3 reads CASSQEGDQPQHF. For the CDR3, the DNA is TGTGCCAGCAGCCAAGAGGGGGATCAGCCCCAGCATTTT.